This T cell receptor beta chain was found in a study of cytomegalovirus exposure and HLA in healthy donors. Study-level points and caveats: Later work showed greater clonal expansion in HLA-associated TCR beta chains than in equally common others. Earlier analysis yielded a pattern in which most TCR beta V segments were productive about 90% or about 30% of the time. Reportedly, TCR beta sequences accurately predicted HLA-A and HLA-B alleles in most subjects.

The PCR made use of 60 Vbeta and 13 Jbeta primers. TCRdb's table, derived via immunoSEQ multiplex PCR, lists solely in-frame clones and lacks some. The profile covers 200,000 to 250,000 clones, with over 80% appearing a single time and over 0.65% taken by the ten largest. Regarding this clone: Its antigen remains unidentified.

The clonotype originates from a boy between 2 and 10 years old in good health and CMV-seronegative. Material for sequencing was PBMCs.

DNA for the CDR3: TGTGCCAGCAGTGACACCTTAGCGGGGCCACAAGAGACCCAGTACTTC. Amino acid sequence: CASSDTLAGPQETQYF. The gene calls are TRBV6-1 and TRBJ2-5, with TRBD2 matching over 8 bases. V trimming: 3 bases; J trimming: 2 bases; junction bases outside the gene matches: 8. CDR1 and CDR2 from the germline V gene are MNHNS and SASEGT. The CDR3 runs 16 residues.